This entry lists 12 T cell receptor beta chains sequenced from one sample in a study of cytomegalovirus exposure and HLA in healthy donors. Both 60 Vbeta primers and 13 Jbeta primers went into the PCR. The method was immunoSEQ multiplex PCR; TCRdb's version includes in-frame clones alone and lacks a portion of them. The profile shows 150,000 to 200,000 clones, around 83% of them singletons. Sequencing input: PBMCs. These receptors all come from a man aged 40-49 years in good health and CMV-seropositive.

This chain joins TRBV7-2 and TRBJ2-7; D call uncertain. Germline V gene sequence: CDR1 SGHTA, CDR2 FQGNSA. The CDR3 extends over 13 amino acids. The V gene lost 11 bases and the J gene lost 7 bases, with 21 bases spanning the gap. This CDR3 is CAAAPRPGGEQYF. Written as DNA, the CDR3 is TGTGCCGCCGCCCCGAGGCCCGGTGGGGAGCAGTACTTC.

V usage is TRBV11-3 and J usage is TRBJ2-7; tentative D call: TRBD1 (9 bases). From germline, CDR1 is SGHNT and CDR2 YENEEA. The CDR3 is 20 amino acids. V lost 1 base, J lost 1 base, and 26 bases lay in between. The CDR3 protein is CASSLAPGTGRAGGSYEQYF. CDR3 DNA: TGTGCCAGCAGCTTAGCCCCCGGGACAGGGCGGGCGGGAGGATCCTACGAGCAGTACTTC.

The CDR3 loop is CASSYPLSDRSSYEQYF. CDR3 DNA: TGTGCCAGCAGCTACCCTCTTTCGGACAGGAGCTCCTACGAGCAGTACTTC. V gene TRBV7-9 combines with J gene TRBJ2-7; 7 positions match TRBD1. The CDR3 covers 17 residues. CDR1 SEHNR and CDR2 FQNEAQ come from the germline V gene (reference sequence). J was trimmed by 0 bases and V by 4 bases; bases with no gene match: 12.

This chain links TRBV7-8 with TRBJ1-2; D is unclear. CDR3 length equals 15 residues. The V and J ends lost 0 bases and 0 bases respectively, with 8 bases between them. Germline lookup yields CDR1 SGHVS and CDR2 FQNEAQ. CDR3 sequence: CASSLAVGSNYGYTF. As DNA, the CDR3 is TGTGCCAGCAGCTTAGCGGTGGGCTCTAACTATGGCTACACCTTC.

The CDR3 bases are TGTGCCAGCAGTCTACAGGCGGCTAGCAATCAGCCCCAGCATTTT. Its translation: CASSLQAASNQPQHF. The gene calls are TRBV27 and TRBJ1-5, with D possibly matching TRBD1 (5 bases). Trimming took 5 bases from V and 0 from J, leaving 11 bases between them. CDR1 is MNHEY, CDR2 SMNVEV, per germline (reference sequence). The CDR3 has 15 amino acids.

The chain uses TRBV7-9 and TRBJ1-1, with 9 bases matching TRBD1. CDR1 is SEHNR and CDR2 is FQNEAQ in the germline V gene (reference sequence). The V gene end was trimmed by 5 bases and the J gene end by 4 bases; junction bases not matched to a gene: 5. This CDR3 has 14 amino acids. In DNA form, the CDR3 reads TGTGCCAGCAGCGCACAGGGGGCGGTCACTGAAGCTTTCTTT. It translates to CASSAQGAVTEAFF.

This chain joins TRBV30 and TRBJ1-2, with D hard to call. V shed 0 bases and J shed 4 bases, with 12 bases lying between them. This CDR3 contains 14 residues. Germline values: CDR1 GTSNPN, CDR2 SVGIG (reference sequence). The CDR3: CAWSVILPGYGYTF. CDR3 sequence (DNA): TGTGCCTGGAGTGTAATTCTACCAGGCTATGGCTACACCTTC.

The gene calls are TRBV5-1 and TRBJ1-1, with D perhaps matching TRBD1 (5 bases). There are 13 residues in the CDR3. Germline assignment: CDR1 SGHRS and CDR2 YFSETQ. Trimming cost V 7 bases and J 5 bases, with 15 bases left between them. The CDR3 loop is CASADQGGTEAFF. The CDR3 DNA reads as TGCGCCAGCGCCGACCAGGGTGGAACTGAAGCTTTCTTT.

The rearrangement uses TRBV5-1 and TRBJ1-1; the match to TRBD1 covers 7 bases. After removal of 2 bases from V and 0 bases from J, the junction contained 7 bases not matched to a gene. Looked up from germline, CDR1 is SGHRS and CDR2 is YFSETQ. The CDR3 is 16 residues long. The CDR3 is CASSFSTGTLNTEAFF. For the CDR3, the DNA is TGCGCCAGCAGCTTCTCGACAGGGACCTTGAACACTGAAGCTTTCTTT.

V gene TRBV7-2 combines with J gene TRBJ1-5; D remains ambiguous. The CDR3 sequence is 13 residues long. The germline V gene encodes CDR1 SGHTA and CDR2 FQGNSA. V was trimmed by 4 bases and J by 3 bases, leaving 7 bases between them. The CDR3 DNA sequence: TGTGCCAGCAGCTCCGGGATCAATCAGCCCCAGCATTTT. Translating it yields CASSSGINQPQHF.

This clone is a singleton in its sample. This chain joins TRBV7-9 and TRBJ1-2; D perhaps matches TRBD1 (6 bases). This CDR3 has 14 residues. Germline-derived CDR1 and CDR2 are SEHNR and FQNEAQ (reference sequence). Trimming left V 5 bases short and J 7 bases short, with 17 bases between. CDR3 nucleotide sequence: TGTGCCAGCAGCCTGGGGATCGGGGGGCTTGGCTACACCTTC. It yields the protein CASSLGIGGLGYTF.

V gene TRBV19 combines with J gene TRBJ2-7; 13 bases line up with TRBD2. Germline lookup yields CDR1 LNHDA and CDR2 SQIVND (reference sequence). Unmatched junction bases numbered 7, after V lost 7 bases and J lost 4 bases. The CDR3 has 15 amino acids. CDR3 nucleotide sequence: TGTGCCAGTACTCTGAGACTAGCGGGAGGATACGAGCAGTACTTC. Protein product: CASTLRLAGGYEQYF.